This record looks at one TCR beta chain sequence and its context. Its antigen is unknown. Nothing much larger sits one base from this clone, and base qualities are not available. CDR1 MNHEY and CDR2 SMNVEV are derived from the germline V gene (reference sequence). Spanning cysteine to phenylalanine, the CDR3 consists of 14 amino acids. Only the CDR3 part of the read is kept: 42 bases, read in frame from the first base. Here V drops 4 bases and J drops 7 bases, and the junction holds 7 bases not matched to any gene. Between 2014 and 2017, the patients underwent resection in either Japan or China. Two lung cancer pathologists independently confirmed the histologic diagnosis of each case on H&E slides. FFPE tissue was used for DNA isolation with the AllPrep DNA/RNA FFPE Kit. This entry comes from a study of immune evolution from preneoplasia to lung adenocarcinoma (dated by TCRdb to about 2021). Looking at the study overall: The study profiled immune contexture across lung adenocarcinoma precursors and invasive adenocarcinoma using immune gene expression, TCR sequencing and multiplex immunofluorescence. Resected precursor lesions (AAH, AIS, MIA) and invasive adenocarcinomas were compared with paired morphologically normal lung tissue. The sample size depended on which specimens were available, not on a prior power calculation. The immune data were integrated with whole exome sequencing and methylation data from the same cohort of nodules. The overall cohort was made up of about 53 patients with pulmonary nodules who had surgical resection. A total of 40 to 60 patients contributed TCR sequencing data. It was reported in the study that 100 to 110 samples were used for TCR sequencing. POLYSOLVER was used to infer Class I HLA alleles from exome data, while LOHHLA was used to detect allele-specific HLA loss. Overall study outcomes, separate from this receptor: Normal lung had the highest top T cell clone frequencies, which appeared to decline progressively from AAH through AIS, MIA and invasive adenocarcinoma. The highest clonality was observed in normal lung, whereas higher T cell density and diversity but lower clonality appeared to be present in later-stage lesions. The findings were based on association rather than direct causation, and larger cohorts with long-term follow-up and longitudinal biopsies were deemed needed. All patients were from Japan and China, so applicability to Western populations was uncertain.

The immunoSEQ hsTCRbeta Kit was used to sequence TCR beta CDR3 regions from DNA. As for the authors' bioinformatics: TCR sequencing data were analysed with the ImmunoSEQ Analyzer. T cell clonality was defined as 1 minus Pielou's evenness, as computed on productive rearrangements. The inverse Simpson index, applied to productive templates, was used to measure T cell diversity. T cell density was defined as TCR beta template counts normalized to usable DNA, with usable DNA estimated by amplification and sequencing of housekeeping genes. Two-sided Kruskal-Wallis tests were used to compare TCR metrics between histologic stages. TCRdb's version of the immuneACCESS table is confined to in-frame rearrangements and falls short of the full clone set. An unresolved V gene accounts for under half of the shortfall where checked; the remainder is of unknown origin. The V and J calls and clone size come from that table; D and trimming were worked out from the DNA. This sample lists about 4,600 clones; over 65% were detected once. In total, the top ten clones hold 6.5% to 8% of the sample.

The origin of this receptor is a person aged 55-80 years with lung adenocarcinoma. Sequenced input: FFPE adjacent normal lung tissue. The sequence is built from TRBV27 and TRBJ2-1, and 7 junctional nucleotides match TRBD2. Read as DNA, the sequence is TGTGCCAGCAGTTGGAGGGAGGGCCCGAATGAGCAGTTCTTC. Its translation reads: CASSWREGPNEQFF.